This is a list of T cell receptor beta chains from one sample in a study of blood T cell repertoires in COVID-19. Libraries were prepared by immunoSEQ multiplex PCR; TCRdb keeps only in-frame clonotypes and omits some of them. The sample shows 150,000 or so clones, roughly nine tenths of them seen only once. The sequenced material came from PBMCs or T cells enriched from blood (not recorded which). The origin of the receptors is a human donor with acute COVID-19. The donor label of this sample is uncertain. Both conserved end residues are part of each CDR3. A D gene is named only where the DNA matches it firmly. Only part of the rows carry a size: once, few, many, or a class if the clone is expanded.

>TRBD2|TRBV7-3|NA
CASSPQRGEGEQFF
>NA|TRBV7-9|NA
CASSGTVSSYNEQFF
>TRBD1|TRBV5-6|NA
CASRATGDNSPLHF
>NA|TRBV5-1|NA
CASSLGGYSGNTIYF
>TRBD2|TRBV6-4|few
CASSDGAGDPTGELFF
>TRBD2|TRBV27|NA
CASSYPSGTGELFF
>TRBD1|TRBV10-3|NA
CAIKEGTGREKLFF
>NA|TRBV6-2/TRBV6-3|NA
CASSYPGQSSYEQYF
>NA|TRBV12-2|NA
CASRYPDRARRGTEAFF
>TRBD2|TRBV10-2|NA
CASRSSRGDEQYF
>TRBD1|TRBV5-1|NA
CASSLAFGGQGLHEQFF
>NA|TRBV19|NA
CASRFGPGTDTQYF
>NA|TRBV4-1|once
CASSQGRLANYGYTF
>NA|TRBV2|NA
CASREGASTEAFF
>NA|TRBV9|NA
CASSVVQGRGWGLFRTDTQYF
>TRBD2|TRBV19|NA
CASSIFPGGSYNEQFF
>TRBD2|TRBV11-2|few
CASSLMFRGGQQETQYF
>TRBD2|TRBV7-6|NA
CASSLLGGTSGTYEQYF
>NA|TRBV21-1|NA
CASSTLAGGFNEQFF
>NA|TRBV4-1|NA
CASSQMGRGGEETQYF
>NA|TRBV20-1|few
CSAIRGEKLFF
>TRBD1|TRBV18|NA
CASSRDRGYEQYF
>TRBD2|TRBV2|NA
CASRETSGWFEGETQYF
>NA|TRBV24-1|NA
CATSEGRRASNQPQHF
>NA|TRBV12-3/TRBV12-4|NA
CASSLGEGQPQHF
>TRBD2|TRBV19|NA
CASSIDREGSYEQYF
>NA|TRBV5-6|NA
CASSLGGGSNQPQHF
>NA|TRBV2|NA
CASSERDRSQPQHF
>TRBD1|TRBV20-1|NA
CSASKGASNQPQHF
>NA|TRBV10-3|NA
CAISESAYTEAFF
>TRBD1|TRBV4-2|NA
CASSHAVSGGAPGQGSNEQFF
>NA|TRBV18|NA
CASSPPSQGGYEQYF
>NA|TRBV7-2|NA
CASSFEAIGPQHF
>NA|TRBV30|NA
CAWGQGTGEYF
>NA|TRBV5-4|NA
CASSFQGSDTEAFF
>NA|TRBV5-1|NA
CASSARRAQETQYF
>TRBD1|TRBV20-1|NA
CSASTPTGKPYEQYF
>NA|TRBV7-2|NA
CASSLVSGRGANEQFF
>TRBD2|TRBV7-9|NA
CASSSLAGGLYNEQFF
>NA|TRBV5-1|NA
CASSLLEGDGYTF
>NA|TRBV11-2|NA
CASSATGVGAQPQHF
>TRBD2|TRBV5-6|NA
CASSATGSGGARTGELFF
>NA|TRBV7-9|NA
CASMKGGEGYTF
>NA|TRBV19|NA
CASSTTGITRNEQFF
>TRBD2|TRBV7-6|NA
CASSFSGGRDTQYF
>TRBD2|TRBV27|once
CASRTSGVADTQYF
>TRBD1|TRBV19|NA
CASSAGTGQYEQYF
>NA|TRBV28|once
CASLPDQSLNEQFF
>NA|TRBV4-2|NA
CASRGRGEDGYTF
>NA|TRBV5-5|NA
CASSAGSLNEKLFF
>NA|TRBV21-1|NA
CASRGGERDTEAFF
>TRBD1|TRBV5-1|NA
CASSLAGTGVRDEQFF
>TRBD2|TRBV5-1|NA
CASSPSGGYHEQFF
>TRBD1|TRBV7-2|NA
CASSIDRVSPLHF
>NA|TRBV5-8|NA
CASSPDTYNEQFF
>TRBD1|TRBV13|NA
CASSASRQGRVRNYGYTF
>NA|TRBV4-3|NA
CASSLEARGNTEAFF
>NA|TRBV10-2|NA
CASSGGRYGYTF
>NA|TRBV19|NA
CASSIASSSSRFTF